The 5 T cell receptor beta chains below come from one sample, sequenced in a study of cytomegalovirus exposure and HLA in healthy donors. Vbeta (60) and Jbeta (13) primers were used in the PCR. Profiled with immunoSEQ multiplex PCR; TCRdb holds only in-frame clones, not every one. The sample lists 200,000 to 250,000 clones, 70% to 85% occurring once. The specimen sequenced was PBMCs. The origin of the receptors is a woman aged 35 to 49 in good health and CMV-seronegative.

The V and J genes are TRBV2 and TRBJ2-7; a possible D gene is TRBD1 (5 bases). Trimming pared 3 bases from V and 0 bases from J, leaving 12 bases between. Germline assignment: CDR1 SNHLY and CDR2 FYNNEI. The CDR3 consists of 15 residues. CDR3 sequence (DNA): TGTGCCAGCAGTGAGGGGCAGGGCGTCTCCTACGAGCAGTACTTC. It is translated as CASSEGQGVSYEQYF.

The J gene is TRBJ2-7, the V gene TRBV30, with 12 nucleotides matching TRBD1. After removal of 4 bases from V and 5 bases from J, the junction contained 6 bases not matched to a gene. Germline values: CDR1 GTSNPN, CDR2 SVGIG (reference sequence). The CDR3 totals 14 residues. The CDR3 bases are TGTGCCTGGACACCCGGGACAGGGGGCGACGAGCAGTACTTC. This codes for CAWTPGTGGDEQYF. Using reference TRBV30 and TRBJ2-7 for the parts outside the CDR3, the full variable domain is SQTIHQWPATLVQPVGSPLSLECTVEGTSNPNLYWYRQAAGRGLQLLFYSVGIGQISSEVPQNLSASRPQDRQFILSSKKLLLSDSGFYLCAWTPGTGGDEQYFGPGTRLTVT.

This CDR3 is CASSARTGGANEKLFF. CDR3 coding DNA: TGTGCCAGCAGCGCGAGGACAGGGGGTGCCAATGAAAAACTGTTTTTT. J is TRBJ1-4 and V is TRBV5-4, with TRBD1 matching over 10 bases. V shed 4 bases, J shed 5 bases, and the junction held 8 bases outside the gene matches. The germline V gene encodes CDR1 SGHNT and CDR2 YYREEE (reference sequence). The CDR3 runs 16 residues.

The chain combines TRBV25-1 with TRBJ2-7, with D maybe TRBD1 (5 bases). The CDR3 totals 13 residues. The V and J ends lost 4 bases and 2 bases respectively, with 9 bases between them. Germline V gives CDR1 MGHDK, CDR2 SYGVNS. The CDR3 bases are TGTGCCAGCAGTGTGGGCAGGGCCTACGAGCAGTACTTC. Protein sequence: CASSVGRAYEQYF.

This chain links TRBV6-5 with TRBJ2-1, with 8 nucleotides matching TRBD2. CDR3 length: 15 amino acids. The junction had 5 bases not matched to a gene; V was cut back by 6 bases and J by 1 base. CDR1 and CDR2 (germline): MNHEY, SVGAGI. The CDR3 DNA follows: TGTGCCAGCAGCCGCGGGGGGACTTCCTACAATGAGCAGTTCTTC. It translates to CASSRGGTSYNEQFF.